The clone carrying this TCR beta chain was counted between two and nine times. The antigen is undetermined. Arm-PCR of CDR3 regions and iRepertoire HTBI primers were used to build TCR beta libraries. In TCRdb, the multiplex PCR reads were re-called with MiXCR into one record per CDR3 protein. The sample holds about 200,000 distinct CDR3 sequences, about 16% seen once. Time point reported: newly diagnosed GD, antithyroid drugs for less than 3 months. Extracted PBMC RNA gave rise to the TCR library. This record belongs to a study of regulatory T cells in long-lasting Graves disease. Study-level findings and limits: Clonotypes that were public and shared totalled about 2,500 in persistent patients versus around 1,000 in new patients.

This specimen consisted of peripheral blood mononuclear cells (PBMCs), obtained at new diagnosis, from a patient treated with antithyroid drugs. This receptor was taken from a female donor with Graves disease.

Here the CDR3 reads CASTGPETNYGYTF. CDR3 coding DNA: TGTGCCAGCACGGGACCGGAAACTAACTATGGCTACACCTTC. V and J are TRBV28 and TRBJ1-2; perhaps TRBD1 as D (5 bases). Deletions cut 7 bases from V and 0 bases from J, with 12 bases between. The CDR3 sequence is 14 residues long. CDR1 is MDHEN, CDR2 SYDVKM, per germline.